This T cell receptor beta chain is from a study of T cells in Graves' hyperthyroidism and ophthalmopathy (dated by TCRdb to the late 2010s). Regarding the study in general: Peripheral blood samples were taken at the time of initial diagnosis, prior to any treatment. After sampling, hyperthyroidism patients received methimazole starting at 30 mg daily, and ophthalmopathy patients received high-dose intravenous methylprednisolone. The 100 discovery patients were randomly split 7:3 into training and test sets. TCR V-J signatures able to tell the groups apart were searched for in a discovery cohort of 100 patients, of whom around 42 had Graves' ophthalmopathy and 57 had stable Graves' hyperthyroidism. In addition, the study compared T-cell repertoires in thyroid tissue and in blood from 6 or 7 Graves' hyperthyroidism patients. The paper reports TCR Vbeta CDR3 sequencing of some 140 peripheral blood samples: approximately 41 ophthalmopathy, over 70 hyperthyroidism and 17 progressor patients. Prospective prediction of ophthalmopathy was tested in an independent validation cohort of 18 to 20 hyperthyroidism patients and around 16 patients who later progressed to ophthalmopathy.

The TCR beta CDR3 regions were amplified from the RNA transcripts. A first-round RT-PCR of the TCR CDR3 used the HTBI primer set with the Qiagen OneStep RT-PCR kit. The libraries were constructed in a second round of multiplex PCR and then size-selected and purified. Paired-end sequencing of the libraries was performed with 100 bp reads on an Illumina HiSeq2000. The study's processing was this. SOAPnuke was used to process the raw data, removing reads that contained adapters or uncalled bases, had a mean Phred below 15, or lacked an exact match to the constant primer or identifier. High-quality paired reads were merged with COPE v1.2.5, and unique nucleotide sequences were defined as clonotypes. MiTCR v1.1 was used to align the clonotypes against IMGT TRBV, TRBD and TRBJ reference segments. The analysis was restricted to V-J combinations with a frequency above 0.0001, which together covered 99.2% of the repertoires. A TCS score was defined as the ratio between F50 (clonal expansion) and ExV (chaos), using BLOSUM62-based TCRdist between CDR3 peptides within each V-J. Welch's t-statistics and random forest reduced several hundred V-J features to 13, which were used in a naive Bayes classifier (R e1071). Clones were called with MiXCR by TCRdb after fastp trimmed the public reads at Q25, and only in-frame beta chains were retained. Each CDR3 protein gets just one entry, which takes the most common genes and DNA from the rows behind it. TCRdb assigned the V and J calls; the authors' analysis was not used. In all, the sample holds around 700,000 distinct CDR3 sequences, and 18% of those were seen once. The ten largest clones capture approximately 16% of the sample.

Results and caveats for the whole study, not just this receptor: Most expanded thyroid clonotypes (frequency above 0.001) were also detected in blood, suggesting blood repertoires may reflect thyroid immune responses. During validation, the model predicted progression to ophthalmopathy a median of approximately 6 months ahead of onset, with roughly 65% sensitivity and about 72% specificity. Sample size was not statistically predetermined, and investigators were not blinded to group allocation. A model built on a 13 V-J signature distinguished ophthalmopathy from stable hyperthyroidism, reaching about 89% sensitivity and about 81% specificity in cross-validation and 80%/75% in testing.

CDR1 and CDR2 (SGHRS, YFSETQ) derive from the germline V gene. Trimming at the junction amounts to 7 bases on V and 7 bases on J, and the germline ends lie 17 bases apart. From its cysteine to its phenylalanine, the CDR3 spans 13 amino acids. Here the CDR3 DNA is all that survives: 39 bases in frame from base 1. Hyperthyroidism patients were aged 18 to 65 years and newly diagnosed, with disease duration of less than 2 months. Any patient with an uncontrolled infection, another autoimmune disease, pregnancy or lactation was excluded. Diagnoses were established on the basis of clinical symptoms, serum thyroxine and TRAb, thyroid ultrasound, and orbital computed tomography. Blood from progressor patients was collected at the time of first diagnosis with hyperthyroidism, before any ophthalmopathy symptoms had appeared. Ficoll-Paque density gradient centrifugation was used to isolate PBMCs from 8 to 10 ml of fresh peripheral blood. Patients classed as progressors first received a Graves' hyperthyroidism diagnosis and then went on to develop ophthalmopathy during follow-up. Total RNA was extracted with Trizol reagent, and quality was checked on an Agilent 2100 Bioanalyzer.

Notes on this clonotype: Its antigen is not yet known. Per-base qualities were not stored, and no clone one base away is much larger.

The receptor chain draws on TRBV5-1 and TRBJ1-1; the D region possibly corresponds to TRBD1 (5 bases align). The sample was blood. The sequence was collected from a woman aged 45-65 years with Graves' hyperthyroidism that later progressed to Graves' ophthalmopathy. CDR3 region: CASQDPGRHEAFF. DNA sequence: TGCGCCAGCCAGGACCCGGGACGCCATGAAGCTTTCTTT.